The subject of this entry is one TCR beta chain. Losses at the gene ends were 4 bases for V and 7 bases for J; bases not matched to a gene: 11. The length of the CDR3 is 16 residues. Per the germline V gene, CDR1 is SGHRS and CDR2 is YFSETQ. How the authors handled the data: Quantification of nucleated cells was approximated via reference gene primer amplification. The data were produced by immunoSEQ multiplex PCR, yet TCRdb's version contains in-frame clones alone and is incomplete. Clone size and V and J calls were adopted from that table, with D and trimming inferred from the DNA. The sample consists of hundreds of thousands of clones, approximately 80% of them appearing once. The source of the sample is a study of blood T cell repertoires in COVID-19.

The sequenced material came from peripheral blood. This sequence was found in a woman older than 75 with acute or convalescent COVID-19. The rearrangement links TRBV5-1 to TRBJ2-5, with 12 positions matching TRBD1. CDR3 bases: TGCGCCAGCAGCCAGGAGGGGACAGGGGGCGCCGGGACCCAGTACTTC. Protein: CASSQEGTGGAGTQYF.